The 7 T cell receptor beta chains listed next were all sequenced from one sample in a study of PD-1 blockade in classical Hodgkin lymphoma. This table comes from immunoSEQ multiplex PCR, and its TCRdb copy is limited to in-frame clones, with some not included. This table holds around 53,000 clones, about 75% found once. As to time point: cycle 4 day 1 (C4D1), after more than five weeks of nivolumab. Every single patient, without exception, relapsed after autologous stem cell transplantation, and brentuximab vedotin exposure varied. This specimen was peripheral blood mononuclear cells (PBMCs), taken before the fourth cycle of nivolumab. The receptors derive from a human donor with classical Hodgkin lymphoma.

The chain combines TRBV7-2 with TRBJ1-2, with D unclear. Trimming stripped 1 base from V and 4 bases from J, with 7 bases between. The CDR3 sequence is 13 residues long. Germline lookup yields CDR1 SGHTA and CDR2 FQGNSA. The CDR3 is CASSLERTYGYTF. DNA of the CDR3: TGTGCCAGCAGCTTAGAACGAACCTATGGCTACACCTTC.

This rearrangement joins TRBV7-2 to TRBJ1-2; 8 nucleotides line up with TRBD1. The germline V gene encodes CDR1 SGHTA and CDR2 FQGNSA. V was pared by 3 bases and J by 6 bases, with 9 bases of the junction left unmatched. The CDR3 is made up of 15 amino acids. In DNA form, the CDR3 reads TGTGCCAGCAGCTTTGGGGACAGGTCCTGGGATGGCTACACCTTC. It codes for CASSFGDRSWDGYTF.

V and J are TRBV2 and TRBJ2-1; possibly TRBD2 for D (7 bases). The CDR3 length is 13 residues. Trimming shortened V by 3 bases and J by 8 bases, and 11 bases separated the two germline ends. Germline CDR1 is SNHLY and CDR2 is FYNNEI. The CDR3 bases are TGTGCCAGCAGTGAGGCGGGGGCCGATGAGCAGTTCTTC. Protein sequence: CASSEAGADEQFF.

V gene TRBV9 combines with J gene TRBJ2-3, with D tentatively TRBD2 (6 bases). Germline CDR1 is SGDLS and CDR2 is YYNGEE. V was trimmed by 4 bases and J by 2 bases, leaving 11 bases between them. This CDR3 contains 14 residues. CDR3 loop: CASSSGSYTDTQYF. CDR3 coding DNA: TGTGCCAGCAGCTCCGGGAGTTACACAGATACGCAGTATTTT.

The chain uses TRBV5-1 and TRBJ1-2; no clear D gene. The V end lost 2 bases, the J end lost 5 bases, and 19 bases lay between the germline ends. CDR3 length: 16 residues. Per the germline V gene, CDR1 is SGHRS and CDR2 is YFSETQ. Here the CDR3 reads CASSFSSRIYGYGYTF. The CDR3 bases are TGCGCCAGCAGCTTCTCGTCGAGGATTTATGGGTATGGCTACACCTTC.

This clone was observed a few times. This chain uses TRBV2 with TRBJ2-3; no clear D. V lost 1 base to trimming and J lost 5 bases, with 4 bases between them. The CDR3 covers 12 residues. Germline V CDR1 and CDR2: SNHLY, FYNNEI. This chain's CDR3 is CASSEGRDTQYF. The DNA for the CDR3 is TGTGCCAGCAGTGAAGGTAGAGATACGCAGTATTTT.

This clone was detected a few times. This rearrangement joins TRBV27 to TRBJ2-1; 7 nucleotides match TRBD2. Germline V gene lookup returns CDR1 MNHEY and CDR2 SMNVEV (reference sequence). The ends lost 3 bases at V and 4 bases at J; junction bases unmatched: 3. The CDR3 is 14 residues long. The CDR3 coding sequence is TGTGCCAGCAGTTTGGCGGGAGCATACAATGAGCAGTTCTTC. Its translation: CASSLAGAYNEQFF.